Presented here are 30 T cell receptor beta chains from one specimen sequenced in a study of blood T cell repertoires in COVID-19. TCRdb's table, derived via immunoSEQ multiplex PCR, lists solely in-frame clones and lacks some. The sample includes 300,000 or so clones, around 87% of them seen just once. Material: peripheral blood. Receptors were obtained from a man aged 45-60 years with active or convalescent COVID-19.

The chain combines TRBV5-5 with TRBJ1-5; perhaps TRBD1 as D (5 bases). V was trimmed by 2 bases and J by 7 bases, leaving 16 bases between them. The CDR3 is made up of 15 amino acids. Germline CDR1 SGHKS, CDR2 YYEKEE (reference sequence). The CDR3 reads CASSLTHRGEQPQHF. CDR3 DNA sequence: TGTGCCAGCAGCTTAACTCATAGGGGTGAACAGCCCCAGCATTTT.

The chain couples TRBV10-2 to TRBJ2-1, with 11 bases aligning to TRBD1. With V trimmed by 7 bases and J by 8 bases, 10 bases remained unmatched. The CDR3 runs 15 residues. Germline V gene data show CDR1 as WSHSY and CDR2 as SAAADI. The CDR3 nucleotides are TGCGCCAGCAATCCCGGACAGGGGGCCGGCGATGAGCAGTTCTTC. Translated, it gives CASNPGQGAGDEQFF.

The CDR3 here is CATSRTGTGYEQYF. The CDR3 nucleotides read TGTGCCACCAGCAGAACCGGGACAGGCTACGAGCAGTACTTC. The chain links TRBV15 to TRBJ2-7; 8 nucleotides line up with TRBD1. From germline, CDR1 is LNHNV and CDR2 YYDKDF (reference sequence). The CDR3 totals 14 residues. J lost 3 bases, V lost 2 bases, and 3 bases had no gene match.

This clone was counted a single time. J is TRBJ2-5 and V is TRBV19, with TRBD1 matching over 8 bases. Trimming removed 5 bases from V and 4 bases from J; junction bases left unmatched: 3. From germline, CDR1 is LNHDA and CDR2 SQIVND (reference sequence). The length of the CDR3 is 13 residues. In DNA form, the CDR3 reads TGTGCCAGTAGTGACAGGGGAGGAGAGACCCAGTACTTC. This translates into CASSDRGGETQYF.

The CDR3: CASSSSGLNTGELFF. CDR3 DNA: TGTGCCAGCAGTTCTAGCGGGTTGAACACCGGGGAGCTGTTTTTT. The chain is built from TRBV6-5 and TRBJ2-2; 8 nucleotides line up with TRBD2. Unmatched junction bases numbered 2, after V lost 4 bases and J lost 1 base. Per the germline V gene, CDR1 is MNHEY and CDR2 is SVGAGI. The CDR3 length is 15 residues.

This clone was picked up one time. As DNA, the CDR3 is TGTGCCAGCACCCCATCTGGGACAGCGAGCTTCTATGGCTACACCTTC. It codes for CASTPSGTASFYGYTF. V gene TRBV27 combines with J gene TRBJ1-2, with 7 bases identical to TRBD1. The CDR3 has 16 amino acids. J lost 4 bases, V lost 7 bases, and 15 bases had no gene match. Per the germline V gene, CDR1 is MNHEY and CDR2 is SMNVEV (reference sequence).

This chain connects TRBV7-8 to TRBJ2-2, with 9 positions matching TRBD1. J was trimmed by 4 bases and V by 5 bases; bases with no gene match: 8. CDR1 and CDR2 (germline): SGHVS, FQNEAQ. The CDR3 covers 16 residues. This chain's CDR3 is CASSPRQGVPTGELFF. The CDR3 coding sequence is TGTGCCAGCAGCCCCCGACAGGGGGTCCCCACCGGGGAGCTGTTTTTT.

The V and J genes are TRBV28 and TRBJ1-2, with D unresolved. Trimming took 2 bases from V and 2 from J, leaving 15 bases between them. The CDR3 totals 16 residues. The germline CDR1 and CDR2 sequences are MDHEN and SYDVKM. This chain's CDR3 is CASSLHGVRGNYGYTF. CDR3 coding DNA: TGTGCCAGCAGTTTACATGGGGTTCGGGGAAACTATGGCTACACCTTC.

The V gene is TRBV5-1, the J gene TRBJ2-5; 8 bases line up with TRBD1. Trimming at V came to 4 bases and at J to 2 bases, leaving 10 bases not matched to a gene. Germline values: CDR1 SGHRS, CDR2 YFSETQ. The CDR3 is 16 amino acids. The CDR3, as DNA: TGCGCCAGCAGCCCAGGGGGCGCCCAGGCTCAAGAGACCCAGTACTTC. The encoded protein is CASSPGGAQAQETQYF.

V usage is TRBV4-3 and J usage is TRBJ1-2; possibly TRBD1 for D (5 bases). The CDR3 length is 14 residues. V was trimmed by 0 bases and J by 4 bases, leaving 9 bases between them. Germline V gives CDR1 LGHNA, CDR2 YSLEER. As DNA, the CDR3 is TGCGCCAGCAGCCAAGATGCAGGGCCCTATGGCTACACCTTC. Its translation is CASSQDAGPYGYTF.

Concerning this clone itself: A read error may produce the germline difference seen at one junction end. The chain employs TRBV7-7 and TRBJ1-2; 7 nucleotides agree with TRBD1. Germline CDR1 is SSHAT and CDR2 is FNYEAQ (reference sequence). This CDR3 is 15 amino acids long. CDR3 DNA sequence: TGTGCTAGCAGCCCCTACTCGACAGGGTCTGGTGGCTACACCTTC. It translates to CASSPYSTGSGGYTF.

Comments on this clone: Other DNA sequences from this sample encode an identical CDR3 as well. The gene calls are TRBV7-2 and TRBJ2-7, with TRBD2 identical over 11 bases. Trimming cost V 4 bases and J 4 bases; bases outside gene matches: 3. Germline loops: CDR1 SGHTA, CDR2 FQGNSA. The CDR3 length is 14 residues. The CDR3 spells CASSSSGGPYEQYF. The CDR3 DNA reads as TGTGCCAGCAGCTCTAGCGGGGGGCCGTACGAGCAGTACTTC.

The chain is built from TRBV4-2 and TRBJ2-1, with D unresolved. The CDR3 is made up of 14 amino acids. V was trimmed by 1 base and J by 6 bases, leaving 10 bases between them. Per germline, CDR1 LGHNA and CDR2 YNFKEQ. CDR3 nucleotide sequence: TGTGCCAGCAGCCAAGCAACAGCTACCAATGAGCAGTTCTTC. Translated, it gives CASSQATATNEQFF.

The rearrangement joins TRBV19 to TRBJ1-4; 9 nucleotides agree with TRBD1. CDR1 and CDR2 from the germline V gene are LNHDA and SQIVND (reference sequence). The trim removed 7 bases at V and 5 bases at J, leaving 8 bases unmatched. The CDR3 extends over 15 amino acids. Here the CDR3 reads CASNLQGARNEKLFF. The CDR3 DNA reads as TGTGCCAGTAACCTACAGGGGGCGCGGAATGAAAAACTGTTTTTT. The full variable domain, completed using reference TRBV19 and TRBJ1-4, is DGGITQSPKYLFRKEGQNVTLSCEQNLNHDAMYWYRQDPGQGLRLIYYSQIVNDFQKGDIAEGYSVSREKKESFPLTVTSAQKNPTAFYLCASNLQGARNEKLFFGSGTQLSVL.

This chain joins TRBV24-1 and TRBJ1-5; D remains ambiguous. The CDR3 runs to 14 residues. The germline V gene has CDR1 KGHDR and CDR2 SFDVKD. The V end lost 5 bases, the J end lost 1 base, and 8 bases lay between the germline ends. CDR3 sequence reads: CATSVYSSNQPQHF. The CDR3 region has the DNA TGTGCCACCAGTGTTTACTCCAGCAATCAGCCCCAGCATTTT.

The rearrangement joins TRBV11-2 to TRBJ2-7; TRBD2 matches at 8 bases. This CDR3 is 16 amino acids long. Unmatched junction bases numbered 14, after V lost 5 bases and J lost 5 bases. Per the germline V gene, CDR1 is SGHAT and CDR2 is FQNNGV. CDR3 sequence reads: CASSPRGGGRVNEQYF. DNA for the CDR3: TGTGCCAGCAGCCCCCGGGGGGGCGGGAGAGTGAACGAGCAGTACTTC.

This sequence joins TRBV27 and TRBJ1-1; 10 nucleotides match TRBD1. CDR3 length: 14 amino acids. Germline CDR1 reads MNHEY; CDR2 reads SMNVEV (reference sequence). Trimming removed 6 bases from V and 1 base from J; junction bases left unmatched: 2. CDR3 residues: CASRGDRGNTEAFF. CDR3 bases: TGTGCCAGCAGAGGGGACAGGGGGAACACTGAAGCTTTCTTT.

The CDR3 region is CATSRGTAGYTF. Here the CDR3 DNA reads TGTGCCACCAGCAGGGGGACAGCAGGCTACACCTTC. J is TRBJ1-2 and V is TRBV15; 7 bases are shared with TRBD1. V lost 3 bases and J lost 8; bases outside the gene matches: 3. Germline V gives CDR1 LNHNV, CDR2 YYDKDF (reference sequence). There are 12 residues in the CDR3. The full variable domain, its missing parts supplied by reference TRBV15 and TRBJ1-2, is DAMVIQNPRYQVTQFGKPVTLSCSQTLNHNVMYWYQQKSSQAPKLLFHYYDKDFNNEADTPDNFQSRRPNTSFCFLDIRSPGLGDTAMYLCATSRGTAGYTFGSGTRLTVV.

The J gene is TRBJ1-1, the V gene TRBV29-1; maybe TRBD1 (5 bases). The ends were cut back, 7 bases at V and 5 bases at J, with 20 bases in the middle. Germline CDR1 SQVTM, CDR2 ANQGSEA. The length of the CDR3 is 14 residues. The CDR3 nucleotides read TGCAGCGGGGCTAAGGGAGGGGCGAGTACTGAAGCTTTCTTT. As protein: CSGAKGGASTEAFF.

The chain joins TRBV6-6 to TRBJ1-5, with D maybe TRBD1 (6 bases). The CDR3 has 13 residues. Trimming removed 2 bases from V and 6 bases from J, with 8 bases in between. CDR1 is MNHNY, CDR2 SVGAGI, per germline (reference sequence). The CDR3 region has the DNA TGTGCCAGCAGTTACGAGGGGGTTCAGCCCCAGCATTTT. It encodes CASSYEGVQPQHF.

V is TRBV10-3 and J is TRBJ1-4; 7 bases fit TRBD1. This CDR3 has 16 amino acids. Per germline, CDR1 ENHRY and CDR2 SYGVKD. Trimming removed 6 bases from V and 2 bases from J; junction bases left unmatched: 9. The CDR3 coding sequence is TGTGCCATCAGCGCAAAGGCGGGACAGACTAATGAAAAACTGTTTTTT. Amino acid sequence: CAISAKAGQTNEKLFF.

The J gene is TRBJ1-1, the V gene TRBV6-5, with a weak D call TRBD1 (6 bases). The CDR3 covers 14 residues. The V end was cut by 6 bases, the J end by 1 base, with 12 bases between. In germline, CDR1 is MNHEY, CDR2 SVGAGI. For the CDR3, the DNA is TGTGCCAGCAGGGACAGTCGACCGAACACTGAAGCTTTCTTT. Amino acids: CASRDSRPNTEAFF.

The V and J genes are TRBV6-5 and TRBJ2-3, with a tentative D call TRBD2 (6 bases). V was pared by 6 bases and J by 3 bases, with 10 bases between. CDR1 and CDR2 (germline): MNHEY, SVGAGI. This CDR3 is built from 13 residues. CDR3 amino acids: CASRSGLTDTQYF. The CDR3 DNA sequence: TGTGCCAGCAGGAGCGGGCTGACAGATACGCAGTATTTT.

The chain links TRBV18 to TRBJ2-7; tentatively, D is TRBD2 (7 bases). This CDR3 has 14 residues. The V end lost 2 bases, the J end lost 4 bases, and 12 bases lay between the germline ends. The germline V gene has CDR1 KGHSH and CDR2 LQKENI. Here the CDR3 reads CASSPSGEGYEQYF. The CDR3 bases are TGTGCCAGCTCACCATCAGGGGAGGGTTACGAGCAGTACTTC.

The chain uses TRBV3-1 (or the pseudogene TRBV3-2) and TRBJ2-3, with a possible D match to TRBD2 (6 bases). The CDR3 is made up of 15 amino acids. Germline CDR1 reads LGHDT; CDR2 reads YNNKEL (reference sequence). The ends were cut back, 2 bases at V and 2 bases at J, with 11 bases in the middle. In DNA form, the CDR3 reads TGTGCCAGCAGCCAAACTAGCTCCCACACAGATACGCAGTATTTT. Encoded protein: CASSQTSSHTDTQYF.

In DNA, the CDR3 is TGTGCCAGTAGTACTACAGGGGGGGCCACTGAAGCTTTCTTT. Protein: CASSTTGGATEAFF. The chain uses TRBV19 and TRBJ1-1, with 8 positions matching TRBD1. Germline values: CDR1 LNHDA, CDR2 SQIVND (reference sequence). After removal of 4 bases from V and 4 bases from J, the junction contained 5 bases not matched to a gene. The CDR3 covers 14 residues.

The chain couples TRBV28 to TRBJ1-2; D is possibly TRBD1 (6 bases). V was pared by 5 bases and J by 7 bases, with 17 bases between. CDR1 and CDR2 (germline): MDHEN, SYDVKM. The CDR3 has 14 residues. CDR3 nucleotide sequence: TGTGCCAGCAGTCCCGACAGGCTAAACCCTGGCTACACCTTC. It translates to CASSPDRLNPGYTF.

The rearrangement joins TRBV3-1 (or the pseudogene TRBV3-2) to TRBJ2-5, with a tentative D call TRBD2 (6 bases). V was cut by 0 bases and J by 0 bases, with 8 bases left in between. The germline V gene encodes CDR1 LGHDT and CDR2 YNNKEL (reference sequence). The CDR3 totals 15 residues. The CDR3 coding sequence is TGTGCCAGCAGCCAAGATGGAGGGAACCAAGAGACCCAGTACTTC. This gives the protein CASSQDGGNQETQYF.

This chain links TRBV2 with TRBJ1-6; possible D gene TRBD1, 5 bases. V was trimmed by 1 base and J by 4 bases, leaving 8 bases between them. The germline gives CDR1 SNHLY, CDR2 FYNNEI. The CDR3 consists of 15 residues. The CDR3 loop is CASSEDQGYNSPLHF. The CDR3 nucleotides read TGTGCCAGCAGTGAAGATCAGGGTTATAATTCACCCCTCCACTTT.

The chain employs TRBV6-5 and TRBJ1-6, with no clear D. Germline CDR1 and CDR2: MNHEY and SVGAGI. The CDR3 has 15 amino acids. V lost 0 bases and J lost 6, with 9 bases in between. The DNA of the CDR3 is TGTGCCAGCAGTTACTCGAGGGAGGGTAATTCACCCCTCCACTTT. It yields the protein CASSYSREGNSPLHF.